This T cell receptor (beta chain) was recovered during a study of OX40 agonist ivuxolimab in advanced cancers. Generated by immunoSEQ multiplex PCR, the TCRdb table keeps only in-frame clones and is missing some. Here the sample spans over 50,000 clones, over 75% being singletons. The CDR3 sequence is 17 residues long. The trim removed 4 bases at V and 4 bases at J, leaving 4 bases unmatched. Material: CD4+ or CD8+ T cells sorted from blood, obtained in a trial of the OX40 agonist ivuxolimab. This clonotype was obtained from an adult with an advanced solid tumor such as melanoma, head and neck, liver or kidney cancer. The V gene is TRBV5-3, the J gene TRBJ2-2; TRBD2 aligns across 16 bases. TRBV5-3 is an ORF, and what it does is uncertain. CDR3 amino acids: CARSPGTSGRGTGELFF. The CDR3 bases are TGTGCCAGAAGCCCGGGGACTAGCGGGAGGGGCACCGGGGAGCTGTTTTTT.